The 30 T cell receptor beta chains below all came from one sample that was sequenced in a study of blood T cell repertoires in COVID-19. Profiling relied on immunoSEQ multiplex PCR, and the TCRdb table lists in-frame clones only, not all of them. Of 200,000 or so clones listed, roughly 80% are singletons. The sequencing input was peripheral blood. These receptor sequences come from a human donor in a cohort sampled during active COVID-19.

This clone was detected only once. The CDR3 DNA sequence: TGTGCCAGGACACAGGGAGGGACCTCCTACGAGCAGTACTTC. Protein sequence: CARTQGGTSYEQYF. V is TRBV7-3 and J is TRBJ2-7; a weak D match, TRBD2 (7 bases). The CDR3 has 14 amino acids. CDR1 and CDR2 (germline): SGHTA, FQGTGA. V was pared by 9 bases and J by 0 bases, with 15 bases between.

The rearrangement joins TRBV7-9 to TRBJ2-4, with 9 bases identical to TRBD2. Germline values: CDR1 SEHNR, CDR2 FQNEAQ (reference sequence). The CDR3 runs 18 residues. The J segment lost 1 base and the V segment lost 1 base, leaving 8 bases of the junction unmatched. This chain's CDR3 is CASSLGLAGVVAKNIQYF. The CDR3 DNA reads as TGTGCCAGCAGCTTAGGGTTAGCGGGAGTAGTTGCCAAAAACATTCAGTACTTC.

The chain couples TRBV7-2 to TRBJ2-1, with TRBD1 as a possible D gene (5 bases). There are 13 residues in the CDR3. Germline CDR1 and CDR2: SGHTA and FQGNSA. V was trimmed by 5 bases and J by 3 bases, leaving 8 bases between them. DNA for the CDR3: TGTGCCAGCAGCGTCACAGGCTACAATGAGCAGTTCTTC. Protein: CASSVTGYNEQFF.

V is TRBV27 and J is TRBJ2-7, with 7 nucleotides matching TRBD1. This CDR3 is 16 amino acids long. The ends lost 5 bases at V and 2 bases at J; junction bases unmatched: 12. Germline CDR1 is MNHEY and CDR2 is SMNVEV (reference sequence). CDR3 region: CASSPSLGGQAYEQYF. CDR3 DNA sequence: TGTGCCAGCAGTCCTTCTTTAGGAGGACAGGCCTACGAGCAGTACTTC.

This chain joins TRBV7-2 and TRBJ1-1, with D unclear. Germline lookup yields CDR1 SGHTA and CDR2 FQGNSA. CDR3 size: 15 residues. The ends were cut back, 1 base at V and 1 base at J, with 10 bases in the middle. CDR3 nucleotide sequence: TGTGCCAGCAGCTTAGTGGTCAGTAAGAACACTGAAGCTTTCTTT. Its protein product is CASSLVVSKNTEAFF.

DNA of the CDR3: TGTGCCAGCAGTTACAGGCGGGAGCGGGGAGATACGCAGTATTTT. Residues: CASSYRRERGDTQYF. V and J are TRBV6-5 and TRBJ2-3, with 7 bases identical to TRBD2. Germline lookup yields CDR1 MNHEY and CDR2 SVGAGI. J was trimmed by 5 bases and V by 2 bases; bases with no gene match: 7. The CDR3 extends over 15 amino acids.

This clone was counted only a few times. V usage is TRBV9 and J usage is TRBJ2-7, with D perhaps TRBD1 (6 bases). Trimming stripped 3 bases from V and 0 bases from J, with 13 bases between. The CDR3 consists of 15 residues. CDR1 is SGDLS and CDR2 is YYNGEE in the germline V gene. The CDR3: CASSEGRGGSYEQYF. The CDR3 nucleotides read TGTGCCAGCAGCGAGGGCAGGGGCGGCTCCTACGAGCAGTACTTC.

The chain combines TRBV7-2 with TRBJ1-4; no definite D call. The CDR3 has 15 residues. Germline CDR1 and CDR2: SGHTA and FQGNSA. Trimming stripped 0 bases from V and 5 bases from J, with 10 bases between. The chain's CDR3 is CASSLALSSNEKLFF. CDR3 bases: TGTGCCAGCAGCTTAGCGCTCTCAAGCAATGAAAAACTGTTTTTT.

This chain connects TRBV5-1 to TRBJ1-2, with 8 bases matching TRBD1. Germline loops: CDR1 SGHRS, CDR2 YFSETQ. V was clipped by 3 bases and J by 6 bases; unmatched bases: 1. This CDR3 has 12 residues. CDR3 region: CASSSTGDGYTF. The CDR3 DNA reads TGCGCCAGCAGCTCGACAGGGGATGGCTACACCTTC.

This clone was detected only a few times. The germline gene is not matched at one end of the junction; a read error may be the cause. The chain employs TRBV5-4 and TRBJ2-7, with D perhaps matching TRBD1 (5 bases). Germline lookup yields CDR1 SGHNT and CDR2 YYREEE (reference sequence). The CDR3 length is 15 residues. CDR3 in amino acids: CASGLVSGMSYEQYF. The CDR3 DNA is TGTGCCAGCGGCTTGGTGTCAGGGATGTCCTACGAGCAGTACTTC.

This chain's CDR3 is CASSRRTENYNSPLHF. The CDR3 DNA is TGTGCCAGCAGCCGACGGACAGAGAACTATAATTCACCCCTCCACTTT. The chain has TRBV11-2 and TRBJ1-6, with D possibly TRBD1 on 6 matching bases. Deletions cut 5 bases from V and 3 bases from J, with 14 bases between. Germline CDR1 and CDR2: SGHAT and FQNNGV. The CDR3 is 16 residues long.

J is TRBJ1-2 and V is TRBV7-9, with TRBD1 matching 7 bases. V gave up 5 bases and J gave up 3 bases; unmatched junction bases: 3. Germline CDR1 and CDR2: SEHNR and FQNEAQ (reference sequence). There are 13 residues in the CDR3. In nucleotides, the CDR3 is TGTGCCAGCAGCCCTACAGGGGACTATGGCTACACCTTC. This sequence encodes CASSPTGDYGYTF.

This chain links TRBV27 with TRBJ1-1; D possibly corresponds to TRBD1 (5 bases). V shed 6 bases and J shed 2 bases, with 13 bases lying between them. There are 14 residues in the CDR3. CDR1 MNHEY and CDR2 SMNVEV come from the germline V gene (reference sequence). DNA for the CDR3: TGTGCCAGCAGGCCCAGGGTGGATAACACTGAAGCTTTCTTT. As protein: CASRPRVDNTEAFF.

The chain combines TRBV6-5 with TRBJ2-3, with 9 bases lining up with TRBD1. The V and J ends lost 6 bases and 6 bases, in that order; junction bases with no gene match: 10. Germline CDR1 and CDR2: MNHEY and SVGAGI. The CDR3 extends over 15 amino acids. This CDR3 is CASSSRDRVSDTQYF. The DNA of the CDR3 is TGTGCCAGCAGCTCCCGGGACAGGGTCTCCGATACGCAGTATTTT.

The genes are TRBV15 and TRBJ2-7; 7 bases are shared with TRBD1. V lost 2 bases, J lost 2 bases, and 12 bases stayed unmatched. Germline lookup yields CDR1 LNHNV and CDR2 YYDKDF (reference sequence). The CDR3 consists of 17 residues. The CDR3 DNA reads as TGTGCCACCAGCAGACGGGTAGGGGGCGGCGGCACCTACGAGCAGTACTTC. Protein: CATSRRVGGGGTYEQYF.

This clone was observed a few times. The chain employs TRBV6-2 or TRBV6-3 and TRBJ1-1; 8 bases fit TRBD1. Unmatched junction bases numbered 3, after V lost 6 bases and J lost 3 bases. Germline V gene sequence: CDR1 MNHEY, CDR2 SVGEGT. The CDR3 covers 13 residues. As DNA, the CDR3 is TGTGCCAGCAGCCCGGGACAGGACACTGAAGCTTTCTTT. Translating it yields CASSPGQDTEAFF.

This rearrangement joins TRBV3-1 (or the pseudogene TRBV3-2) to TRBJ2-3, with 7 positions matching TRBD2. Germline assignment: CDR1 LGHDT and CDR2 YNNKEL (reference sequence). V dropped 2 bases and J dropped 2; count of bases not matched to a gene: 10. The CDR3 sequence is 17 residues long. Here the CDR3 reads CASSQQITSDLTDTQYF. The CDR3 bases are TGTGCCAGCAGCCAACAGATCACTAGCGATCTCACAGATACGCAGTATTTT.

The chain recombines TRBV4-3 with TRBJ2-7, with D possibly matching TRBD1 (6 bases). There are 15 residues in the CDR3. Per germline, CDR1 LGHNA and CDR2 YSLEER. V lost 2 bases to trimming and J lost 2 bases, with 13 bases between them. The CDR3 reads CASSQTGTATYEQYF. DNA of the CDR3: TGCGCCAGCAGCCAAACAGGGACGGCGACCTACGAGCAGTACTTC.

This clone came up many times. Additional DNA sequences in this sample encode the identical CDR3. The CDR3 sequence is CASSEDRGYEQYF. In nucleotides, the CDR3 is TGCGCCAGCAGCGAGGACAGGGGTTACGAGCAGTACTTC. The J gene is TRBJ2-7, the V gene TRBV5-1; 9 bases map to TRBD1. Germline V gene data show CDR1 as SGHRS and CDR2 as YFSETQ. The length of the CDR3 is 13 residues. Unmatched junction bases numbered 3, after V lost 4 bases and J lost 4 bases.

The rearrangement uses TRBV7-3 and TRBJ2-5, with D perhaps matching TRBD2 (6 bases). The CDR3 sequence is 17 residues long. V gave up 5 bases and J gave up 5 bases, with 24 bases separating them. Germline CDR1 and CDR2: SGHTA and FQGTGA. CDR3 nucleotides: TGTGCCAGCAGCCAAATGACCGGGGGAGGAAGTACGGAGACCCAGTACTTC. Translation gives CASSQMTGGGSTETQYF. Full variable domain (rest looked up from reference TRBV7-3 and TRBJ2-5): GAGVSQTPSNKVTEKGKYVELRCDPISGHTALYWYRQSLGQGPEFLIYFQGTGAADDSGLPNDRFFAVRPEGSVSTLKIQRTERGDSAVYLCASSQMTGGGSTETQYFGPGTRLLVL.

The chain links TRBV28 to TRBJ1-2; no reliable D call. Deletions cut 5 bases from V and 6 bases from J, with 28 bases between. The CDR3 totals 18 residues. Germline CDR1 MDHEN, CDR2 SYDVKM. This CDR3 reads CASSPRGGQIPGSDGYTF. CDR3 nucleotide sequence: TGTGCCAGCAGTCCCCGGGGAGGGCAGATTCCAGGCTCGGATGGCTACACCTTC.

The V call is TRBV24-1, the J call TRBJ2-3, with 7 bases aligning to TRBD2. J gave up 4 bases and V 9 bases, and 12 bases lay outside the gene matches. CDR3 length: 15 amino acids. Germline V gene lookup returns CDR1 KGHDR and CDR2 SFDVKD. CDR3 in DNA: TGTGCCACCGCTTGGGGGGGAGGGCCGGCAGATACGCAGTATTTT. Protein: CATAWGGGPADTQYF.

The chain recombines TRBV4-3 with TRBJ2-3; a possible D gene is TRBD2 (6 bases). The CDR3 has 16 amino acids. Germline lookup yields CDR1 LGHNA and CDR2 YSLEER. V was pared by 0 bases and J by 0 bases, with 10 bases between. Here the CDR3 reads CASSQDVSGSTDTQYF. CDR3 coding DNA: TGCGCCAGCAGCCAAGATGTGAGCGGGAGCACAGATACGCAGTATTTT.

The chain has TRBV5-6 and TRBJ2-7; D possibly corresponds to TRBD1 (5 bases). The germline V gene has CDR1 SGHDT and CDR2 YYEEEE. Trimming shortened V by 2 bases and J by 6 bases, and 15 bases separated the two germline ends. The CDR3 loop spans 14 amino acids. In nucleotides, the CDR3 is TGTGCCAGCAGCTTAGGGCAGGGAAGGGCCGAGCAGTACTTC. This codes for CASSLGQGRAEQYF.

CDR3 sequence: CASSESQGLAKNIQYF. The CDR3 DNA reads TGTGCCAGCAGTGAATCCCAGGGACTAGCCAAAAACATTCAGTACTTC. The V call is TRBV2, the J call TRBJ2-4; D may be TRBD2 (6 bases). The CDR3 sequence is 16 residues long. In germline, CDR1 is SNHLY, CDR2 FYNNEI. Between the trimmed V and J ends, which lost 2 bases and 0 bases, there was a span of 11 bases.

The CDR3 DNA follows: TGTGCCAGTACCCCGGGGGGGGTCCTACCTGGGGAGCAGTTCTTC. Its protein product is CASTPGGVLPGEQFF. The gene calls are TRBV19 and TRBJ2-1; 8 nucleotides align to TRBD2. Germline V gene lookup returns CDR1 LNHDA and CDR2 SQIVND (reference sequence). V dropped 7 bases and J dropped 10; count of bases not matched to a gene: 15. The length of the CDR3 is 15 residues.

This chain connects TRBV7-9 to TRBJ1-1; 8 positions match TRBD1. After removal of 6 bases from V and 7 bases from J, the junction contained 10 bases not matched to a gene. Germline assignment: CDR1 SEHNR and CDR2 FQNEAQ (reference sequence). The CDR3 extends over 14 amino acids. The CDR3 here is CASRKDRAGGEAFF. The CDR3 DNA sequence: TGTGCCAGCAGAAAGGACAGGGCTGGGGGTGAAGCTTTCTTT.

The chain links TRBV28 to TRBJ2-7; D is perhaps TRBD2 (5 bases). Germline CDR1 reads MDHEN; CDR2 reads SYDVKM. The V gene lost 5 bases and the J gene lost 4 bases, with 21 bases spanning the gap. The CDR3 is 16 amino acids. The CDR3 coding sequence is TGTGCCAGCAGTACTCCGACGGACTTCTTATCGTACGAGCAGTACTTC. Its protein is CASSTPTDFLSYEQYF.

This clone was counted once. V usage is TRBV4-1 and J usage is TRBJ1-5, with 9 bases matching TRBD1. V shed 3 bases, J shed 7 bases, and the junction held 4 bases outside the gene matches. CDR1 is MGHRA and CDR2 is YSYEKL in the germline V gene. The CDR3 covers 14 residues. The DNA for the CDR3 is TGCGCCAGCAGCCAGGACAGGGGAAGGCAGCCCCAGCATTTT. Protein product: CASSQDRGRQPQHF.

The chain combines TRBV7-9 with TRBJ2-5, with TRBD1 as a possible D gene (5 bases). This CDR3 is 12 amino acids long. Trimming removed 5 bases at V and 5 bases at J, with 9 bases between. Germline V gene data show CDR1 as SEHNR and CDR2 as FQNEAQ (reference sequence). CDR3: CASSPDIETQYF. For the CDR3, the DNA is TGTGCCAGCAGCCCGGACATCGAGACCCAGTACTTC. The variable domain in full, with the rest retrieved from reference TRBV7-9 and TRBJ2-5, is DTGVSQNPRHKITKRGQNVTFRCDPISEHNRLYWYRQTLGQGPEFLTYFQNEAQLEKSRLLSDRFSAERPKGSFSTLEIQRTEQGDSAMYLCASSPDIETQYFGPGTRLLVL.